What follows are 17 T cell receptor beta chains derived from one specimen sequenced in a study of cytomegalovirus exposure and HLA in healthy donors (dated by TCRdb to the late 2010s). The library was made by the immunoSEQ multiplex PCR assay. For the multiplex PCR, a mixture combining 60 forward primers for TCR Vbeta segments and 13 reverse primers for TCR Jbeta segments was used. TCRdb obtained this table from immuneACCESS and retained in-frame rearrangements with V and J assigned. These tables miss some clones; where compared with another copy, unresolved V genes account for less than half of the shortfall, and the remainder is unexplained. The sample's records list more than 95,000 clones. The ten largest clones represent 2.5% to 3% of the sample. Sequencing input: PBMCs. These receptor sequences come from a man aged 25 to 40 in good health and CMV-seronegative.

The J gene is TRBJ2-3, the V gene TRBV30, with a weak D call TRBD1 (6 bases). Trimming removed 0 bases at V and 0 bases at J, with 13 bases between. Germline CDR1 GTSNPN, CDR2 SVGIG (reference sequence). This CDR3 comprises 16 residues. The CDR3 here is CAWSVLQGSSTDTQYF. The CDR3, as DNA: TGTGCCTGGAGTGTTTTACAGGGAAGTAGCACAGATACGCAGTATTTT.

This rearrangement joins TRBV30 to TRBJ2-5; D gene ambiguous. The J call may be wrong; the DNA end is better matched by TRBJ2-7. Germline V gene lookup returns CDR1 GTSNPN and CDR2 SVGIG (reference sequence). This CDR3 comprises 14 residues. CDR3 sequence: CAWSPERLSYEQYF. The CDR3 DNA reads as TGTGCCTGGAGCCCCGAACGGTTATCCTACGAGCAGTACTTC.

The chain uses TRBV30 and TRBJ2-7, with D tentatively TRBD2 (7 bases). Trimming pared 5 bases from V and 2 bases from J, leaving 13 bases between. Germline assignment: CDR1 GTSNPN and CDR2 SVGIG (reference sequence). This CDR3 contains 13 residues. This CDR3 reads CAWGGAPAYEQYF. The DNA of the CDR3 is TGTGCCTGGGGGGGGGCACCGGCCTACGAGCAGTACTTC.

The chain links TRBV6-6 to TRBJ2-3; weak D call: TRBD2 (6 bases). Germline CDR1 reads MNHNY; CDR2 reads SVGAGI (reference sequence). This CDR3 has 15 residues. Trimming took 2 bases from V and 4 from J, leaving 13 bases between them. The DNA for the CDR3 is TGTGCCAGCAGTTACCCCTGGGGGGACTCAGATACGCAGTATTTT. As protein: CASSYPWGDSDTQYF.

In DNA, the CDR3 is TGTGCCTGGAGTGTACTGGACACAGCCTACGAGCAGTACTTC. Its translation: CAWSVLDTAYEQYF. The chain recombines TRBV30 with TRBJ2-7; D might be TRBD1 (5 bases). The length of the CDR3 is 14 residues. Deletions cut 0 bases from V and 2 bases from J, with 11 bases between. CDR1 and CDR2 (germline): GTSNPN, SVGIG (reference sequence).

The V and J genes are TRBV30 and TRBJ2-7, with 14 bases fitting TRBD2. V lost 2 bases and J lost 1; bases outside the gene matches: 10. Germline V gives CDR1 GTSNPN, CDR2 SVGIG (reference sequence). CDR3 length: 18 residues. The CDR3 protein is CAWSIFRLAGGGSYEQYF. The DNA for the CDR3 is TGTGCCTGGAGTATCTTCAGACTAGCGGGAGGGGGGTCCTACGAGCAGTACTTC.

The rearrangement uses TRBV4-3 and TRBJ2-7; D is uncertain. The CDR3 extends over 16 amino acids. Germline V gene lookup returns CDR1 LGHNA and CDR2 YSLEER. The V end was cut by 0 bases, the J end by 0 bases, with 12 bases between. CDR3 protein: CASSQDQDFSSYEQYF. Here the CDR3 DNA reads TGCGCCAGCAGCCAAGATCAAGATTTCAGCTCCTACGAGCAGTACTTC.

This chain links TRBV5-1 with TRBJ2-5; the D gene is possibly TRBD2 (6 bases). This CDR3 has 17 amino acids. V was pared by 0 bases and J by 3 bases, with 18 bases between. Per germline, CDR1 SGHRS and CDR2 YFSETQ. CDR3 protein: CASSLGYAGREEETQYF. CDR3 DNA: TGCGCCAGCAGCTTGGGGTATGCGGGAAGGGAGGAAGAGACCCAGTACTTC.

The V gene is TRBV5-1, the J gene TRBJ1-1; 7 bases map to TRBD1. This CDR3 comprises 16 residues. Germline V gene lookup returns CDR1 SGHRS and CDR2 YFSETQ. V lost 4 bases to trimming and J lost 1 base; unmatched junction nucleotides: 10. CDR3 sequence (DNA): TGCGCCAGCAGCATCGGGACAGTACTACCGAACACTGAAGCTTTCTTT. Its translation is CASSIGTVLPNTEAFF.

As DNA, the CDR3 is TGTGCCAGCAGCCCCCCGGAGGGTGGTAGCCGAAGGACCCAGTACTTC. Translation gives CASSPPEGGSRRTQYF. This chain connects TRBV7-9 to TRBJ2-5, with D tentatively TRBD2 (6 bases). Germline lookup yields CDR1 SEHNR and CDR2 FQNEAQ (reference sequence). V was shortened by 5 bases and J by 7 bases, with 23 bases between the two germline ends. The CDR3 contains 16 residues.

In nucleotides, the CDR3 is TGCGCCAGCAGCTTGGTTTGGGGACAGGGCCCTTACAATGAGCAGTTCTTC. Translation: CASSLVWGQGPYNEQFF. V usage is TRBV5-1 and J usage is TRBJ2-1; 9 bases fit TRBD1. V gave up 0 bases and J gave up 4 bases; unmatched junction bases: 8. From germline, CDR1 is SGHRS and CDR2 YFSETQ. CDR3 length: 17 residues.

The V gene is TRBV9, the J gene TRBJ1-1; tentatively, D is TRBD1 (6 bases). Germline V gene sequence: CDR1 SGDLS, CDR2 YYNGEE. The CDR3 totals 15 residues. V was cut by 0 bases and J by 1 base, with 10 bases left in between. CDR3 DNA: TGTGCCAGCAGCGTAGGAACAGGGACGAACACTGAAGCTTTCTTT. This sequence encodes CASSVGTGTNTEAFF.

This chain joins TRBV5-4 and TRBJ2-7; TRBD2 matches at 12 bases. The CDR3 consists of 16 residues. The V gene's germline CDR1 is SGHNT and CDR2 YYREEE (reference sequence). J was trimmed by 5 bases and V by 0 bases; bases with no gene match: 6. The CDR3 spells CASSLGGLAGWDEQYF. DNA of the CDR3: TGTGCCAGCAGCTTGGGAGGACTAGCGGGATGGGACGAGCAGTACTTC.

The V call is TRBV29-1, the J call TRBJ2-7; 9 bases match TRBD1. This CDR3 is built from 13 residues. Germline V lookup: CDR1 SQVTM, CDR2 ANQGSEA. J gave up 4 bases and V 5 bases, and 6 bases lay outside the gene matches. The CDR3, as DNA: TGCAGCGTTACAGGGGGCATCGAGTACGAGCAGTACTTC. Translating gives CSVTGGIEYEQYF.

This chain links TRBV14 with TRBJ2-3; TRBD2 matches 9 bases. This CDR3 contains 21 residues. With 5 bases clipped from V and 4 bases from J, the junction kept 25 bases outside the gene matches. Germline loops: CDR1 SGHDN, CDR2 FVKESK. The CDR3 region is CASSTVAGTSQYPQVADTQYF. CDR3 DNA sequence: TGTGCCAGCAGCACTGTCGCAGGGACTAGCCAATATCCCCAGGTCGCAGATACGCAGTATTTT.

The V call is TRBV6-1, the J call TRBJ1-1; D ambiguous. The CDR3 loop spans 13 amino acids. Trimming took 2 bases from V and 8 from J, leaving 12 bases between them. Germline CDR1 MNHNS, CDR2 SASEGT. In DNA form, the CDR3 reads TGTGCCAGCAGTGAAAGCCCCGATATGGAAGCTTTCTTT. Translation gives CASSESPDMEAFF.

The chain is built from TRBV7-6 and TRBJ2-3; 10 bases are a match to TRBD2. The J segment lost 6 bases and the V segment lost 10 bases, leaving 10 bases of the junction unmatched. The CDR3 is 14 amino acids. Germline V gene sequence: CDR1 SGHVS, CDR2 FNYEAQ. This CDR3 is CATGAGGVWDTQYF. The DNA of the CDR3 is TGTGCCACCGGAGCGGGAGGGGTTTGGGATACGCAGTATTTT.